These 16 T cell receptor beta chains were all obtained from the same sample, sequenced in a study of CD8 T cells in ankylosing spondylitis. MiXCR, applied by TCRdb to the 5' RACE reads, yields one record per CDR3 protein. The data show 35,000 to 50,000 distinct CDR3 sequences, 3% seen once. The sequencing sample was made of blood, either unsorted or a sorted T cell fraction (not recorded which). The receptors originated from a male donor with ankylosing spondylitis or in good health (not recorded which).

This clonotype showed up many times. The V and J genes are TRBV9 and TRBJ2-5; tentative D call: TRBD1 (6 bases). The CDR3 loop spans 14 amino acids. Deletions cut 5 bases from V and 1 base from J, with 12 bases between. Germline assignment: CDR1 SGDLS and CDR2 YYNGEE. The CDR3 reads CASSLTGLQETQYF. The DNA for the CDR3 is TGTGCCAGCAGTCTAACAGGGCTCCAAGAGACCCAGTACTTC.

This clonotype was detected ten times or more. CDR3 nucleotide sequence: TGTGCCAGCAGCGTAGTGGGGATAACCGGGGAGCTGTTTTTT. Translating it yields CASSVVGITGELFF. The rearrangement joins TRBV9 to TRBJ2-2, with no clear D. Trimming took off 0 bases at V and 5 bases at J, with 8 bases between the two ends. Germline assignment: CDR1 SGDLS and CDR2 YYNGEE. CDR3 size: 14 residues.

This clonotype was observed many times. This chain uses TRBV9 with TRBJ2-5, with a tentative D call TRBD1 (5 bases). Between the trimmed V and J ends, which lost 2 bases and 1 base, there was a span of 9 bases. Germline CDR1 SGDLS, CDR2 YYNGEE. The CDR3 has 14 residues. The CDR3 protein is CASSVQGTQETQYF. The DNA for the CDR3 is TGTGCCAGCAGCGTGCAGGGAACCCAAGAGACCCAGTACTTC.

This clonotype has a count of ten or more. The chain has TRBV9 and TRBJ1-3, with TRBD1 as a possible D gene (6 bases). Germline V gene data show CDR1 as SGDLS and CDR2 as YYNGEE. The V end lost 2 bases, the J end lost 0 bases, and 9 bases lay between the germline ends. This CDR3 is built from 15 residues. The CDR3 sequence is CASSVSGDSGNTIYF. In DNA form, the CDR3 reads TGTGCCAGCAGCGTCTCAGGGGACTCTGGAAACACCATATATTTT.

In this sample, this clonotype turned up many times. CDR3 coding DNA: TGTGCCAGCAGCACCCGACGACGGGACAGGGGGCTCGAGACCCAGTACTTC. Amino acids: CASSTRRRDRGLETQYF. This chain connects TRBV7-3 to TRBJ2-5; 12 positions agree with TRBD1. This CDR3 has 17 amino acids. V lost 5 bases to trimming and J lost 5 bases; unmatched junction nucleotides: 12. The germline V gene has CDR1 SGHTA and CDR2 FQGTGA.

This clonotype is categorized as medium-sized. As DNA, the CDR3 is TGTGCCACCAGTGATTTTAGCACAGGGCCCTCCTACGAGCAGTACGTC. Its protein is CATSDFSTGPSYEQYV. V is TRBV24-1 and J is TRBJ2-7; a possible D gene is TRBD1 (6 bases). The CDR3 has 16 residues. CDR1 KGHDR and CDR2 SFDVKD come from the germline V gene. Trimming took off 1 base at V and 0 bases at J, with 12 bases between the two ends.

Ten or more counts support this clonotype. The CDR3 DNA follows: TGTGCCAGCAGCGTAGCCAGAGATTCACCCCTCCACTTT. Residues: CASSVARDSPLHF. The gene calls are TRBV9 and TRBJ1-6; D not resolved. The CDR3 runs 13 residues. Trimming took off 0 bases at V and 8 bases at J, with 6 bases between the two ends. The germline CDR1 and CDR2 sequences are SGDLS and YYNGEE.

In this sample, this clonotype turned up many times. The chain links TRBV9 to TRBJ2-3, with 12 bases that match TRBD2. Trimming at V came to 3 bases and at J to 1 base, leaving 3 bases not matched to a gene. The germline gives CDR1 SGDLS, CDR2 YYNGEE. The CDR3 is made up of 16 amino acids. This CDR3 is CASSASGRAGTDTQYF. As DNA, the CDR3 is TGTGCCAGCAGCGCTAGCGGGAGGGCCGGCACAGATACGCAGTATTTT.

This clonotype was detected ten times or more. The chain combines TRBV9 with TRBJ1-1, with a possible D match to TRBD1 (5 bases). The V end was cut by 3 bases, the J end by 3 bases, with 18 bases between. This CDR3 contains 16 residues. Germline V gene lookup returns CDR1 SGDLS and CDR2 YYNGEE. CDR3 DNA: TGTGCCAGCAGCGCCCGTTCGGGGCGCGGGGACACTGAAGCTTTCTTT. Its translation: CASSARSGRGDTEAFF.

Ten or more counts support this clonotype. Here the CDR3 reads CASSPGTTFYGYTF. The DNA for the CDR3 is TGTGCCAGCAGCCCAGGGACGACCTTCTATGGCTACACCTTC. V usage is TRBV9 and J usage is TRBJ1-2, with D possibly being TRBD1 (5 bases). Trimming pared 4 bases from V and 4 bases from J, leaving 14 bases between. This CDR3 comprises 14 residues. Germline loops: CDR1 SGDLS, CDR2 YYNGEE.

This clonotype was counted at least ten times. The chain links TRBV9 to TRBJ2-2; 7 bases agree with TRBD1. V lost 3 bases to trimming and J lost 5 bases; unmatched junction nucleotides: 4. Per germline, CDR1 SGDLS and CDR2 YYNGEE. This CDR3 is built from 14 residues. The CDR3 loop is CASSATGKTGELFF. The DNA for the CDR3 is TGTGCCAGCAGCGCGACAGGGAAGACCGGGGAGCTGTTTTTT.

This clonotype was picked up many times. The chain employs TRBV9 and TRBJ2-2; no clear D. CDR1 and CDR2 from the germline V gene are SGDLS and YYNGEE. CDR3 length: 14 amino acids. V lost 0 bases, J lost 4 bases, and 7 bases lay in between. The CDR3 bases are TGTGCCAGCAGCGTAGCGATTGGCACCGGGGAGCTGTTTTTT. Translation gives CASSVAIGTGELFF.

This clonotype showed up many times. The CDR3 DNA reads as TGTGCCAGCAGCGTAGATCCTAGCGGGAGGGCCCTAGATACGCAGTATTTT. It specifies CASSVDPSGRALDTQYF. The chain employs TRBV9 and TRBJ2-3; 12 positions agree with TRBD2. With 0 bases clipped from V and 5 bases from J, the junction kept 7 bases outside the gene matches. The CDR3 length is 17 residues. The germline gives CDR1 SGDLS, CDR2 YYNGEE.

This clonotype has a count of ten or more. V usage is TRBV9 and J usage is TRBJ2-1, with TRBD2 matching 13 bases. Germline V CDR1 and CDR2: SGDLS, YYNGEE. The CDR3 sequence is 18 residues long. V trimming: 3 bases; J trimming: 6 bases; junction bases outside the gene matches: 12. CDR3 amino acids: CASSDSSRLAGGFNEQFF. The CDR3, as DNA: TGTGCCAGCAGCGATAGTAGTAGACTAGCGGGAGGTTTCAATGAGCAGTTCTTC.

This clonotype was detected ten times or more. The V and J genes are TRBV9 and TRBJ2-4; 13 nucleotides agree with TRBD2. This CDR3 is built from 14 residues. Germline-derived CDR1 and CDR2 are SGDLS and YYNGEE. The junction had 2 bases not matched to a gene; V was cut back by 4 bases and J by 7 bases. In DNA form, the CDR3 reads TGTGCCAGCAGCCCGACTAGCGGGAGGAACATTCAGTACTTC. It yields the protein CASSPTSGRNIQYF.

This clonotype was counted at least ten times. The chain couples TRBV9 to TRBJ2-5, with D maybe TRBD2 (6 bases). CDR1 is SGDLS, CDR2 YYNGEE, per germline. Trimming removed 2 bases at V and 1 base at J, with 15 bases between. The length of the CDR3 is 16 residues. The CDR3 is CASSVMGRGTQETQYF. Written as DNA, the CDR3 is TGTGCCAGCAGCGTTATGGGGCGGGGAACCCAAGAGACCCAGTACTTC.